This TCR beta chain is drawn from a study of T cells in Graves' hyperthyroidism and ophthalmopathy. Across the whole study: Peripheral blood was secured at the point of initial diagnosis, before any treatment.

Graves' hyperthyroidism showing no ophthalmopathy progression within 18 months was considered stable. Reasons for excluding patients were uncontrolled infection, other autoimmune disease, pregnancy or lactation. Study conclusions and caveats: In the blood, most expanded thyroid clonotypes above 0.001 appeared as well.

TCR beta CDR3 sequences were amplified from RNA transcripts. Primed by the HTBI set, a first-round RT-PCR was run on the TCR CDR3. TCRdb called the multiplex PCR reads again in MiXCR, with one record for every CDR3 protein. Of about 380,000 distinct CDR3 sequences detected, approximately 15% appear once; the ten largest clones hold 9.5% to 11%. This clonotype was recorded at least ten times. Its specificity is unknown. One end of the junction is discordant with germline, which a read error may explain. This CDR3 contains 15 residues. Germline lookup yields CDR1 SGHVS and CDR2 FNYEAQ. Sequenced input: blood. The chain employs TRBV7-6 and TRBJ1-2; perhaps TRBD1 as D (5 bases). This receptor was identified in a woman in her sixties or seventies with Graves' hyperthyroidism. The CDR3 spells CASSLGWDGTMGYTF. The CDR3 bases are TGTGCCAGCAGTTTAGGGTGGGACGGGACTATGGGCTACACCTTC.